The 10 T cell receptor beta chains below all came from one sample that was sequenced in a study of blood T cell repertoires in COVID-19. Some clones are missing from TCRdb's copy, which holds only in-frame ones; the method was immunoSEQ multiplex PCR. The table has 250,000 to 350,000 clones, 80% to 90% seen once. Sequenced sample: PBMCs or T cells enriched from blood (not recorded which). These receptors came from a woman under 30 who had recovered from COVID-19.

The rearrangement uses TRBV5-5 and TRBJ2-1; a weak D match, TRBD2 (6 bases). Trimming shortened V by 1 base and J by 5 bases, and 10 bases separated the two germline ends. Germline lookup yields CDR1 SGHKS and CDR2 YYEKEE (reference sequence). CDR3 size: 14 residues. The CDR3 protein is CASSLSAGNNEQFF. The CDR3 region has the DNA TGTGCCAGCAGCTTGTCCGCGGGGAACAATGAGCAGTTCTTC.

The chain is built from TRBV5-1 and TRBJ1-2; a weak D match, TRBD1 (5 bases). Germline V gene lookup returns CDR1 SGHRS and CDR2 YFSETQ. This CDR3 comprises 13 residues. Trimming shortened V by 6 bases and J by 10 bases, and 19 bases separated the two germline ends. CDR3 nucleotide sequence: TGCGCCAGCAACCGGGCTCCGGGGGAGGTCTACACCTTC. Protein product: CASNRAPGEVYTF.

The CDR3: CASSTWAPTYNEQFF. Written as DNA, the CDR3 is TGTGCCAGCAGCACGTGGGCCCCTACCTACAATGAGCAGTTCTTC. J is TRBJ2-1 and V is TRBV5-8; D remains ambiguous. V was clipped by 4 bases and J by 2 bases, with 13 bases between them. This CDR3 has 15 residues. CDR1 and CDR2 from the germline V gene are SGHTS and YDEGEE.

The rearrangement uses TRBV9 and TRBJ2-1; TRBD2 is a possible D gene (5 bases). CDR3 length equals 15 residues. Trimming stripped 0 bases from V and 1 base from J, with 8 bases between. CDR1 SGDLS and CDR2 YYNGEE come from the germline V gene. For the CDR3, the DNA is TGTGCCAGCAGCGTAGGGGGAGAGTCCTACAATGAGCAGTTCTTC. Translated, it gives CASSVGGESYNEQFF.

This rearrangement joins TRBV20-1 to TRBJ1-2; tentatively, D is TRBD1 (6 bases). Germline CDR1 is DFQATT and CDR2 is SNEGSKA (reference sequence). Trimming removed 3 bases at V and 4 bases at J, with 6 bases between. This CDR3 is built from 11 residues. The CDR3 region has the DNA TGCAGTGCTAGGGACAGCTATGGCTACACCTTC. This codes for CSARDSYGYTF.

This clone has a single count. The CDR3, as DNA: TGTGCCAGTAGCCCCGGACTAGCGGGCCCCTACGAGCAGTACTTC. It codes for CASSPGLAGPYEQYF. The gene calls are TRBV19 and TRBJ2-7, with 11 nucleotides matching TRBD2. Germline assignment: CDR1 LNHDA and CDR2 SQIVND (reference sequence). Trimming removed 6 bases from V and 2 bases from J; junction bases left unmatched: 6. The CDR3 covers 15 residues.

The chain is built from TRBV11-2 and TRBJ2-5; 8 bases fit TRBD1. Germline V CDR1 and CDR2: SGHAT, FQNNGV. The J segment lost 4 bases and the V segment lost 2 bases, leaving 12 bases of the junction unmatched. The CDR3 is made up of 17 amino acids. CDR3 DNA sequence: TGTGCCAGCAGCTTAACAGTGGGACAGGACGGGCCAGAGACCCAGTACTTC. It translates to CASSLTVGQDGPETQYF.

This chain joins TRBV9 and TRBJ1-2, with D maybe TRBD1 (5 bases). CDR1 SGDLS and CDR2 YYNGEE come from the germline V gene. The CDR3 extends over 15 amino acids. V dropped 4 bases and J dropped 8 bases, with 21 bases sitting between them. CDR3 DNA: TGTGCCAGCAGCAAACCCGAGCAGGGTCTGCGAGGCTACACCTTC. This gives the protein CASSKPEQGLRGYTF.

V gene TRBV4-2 combines with J gene TRBJ1-4, with TRBD1 as a possible D gene (5 bases). The length of the CDR3 is 16 residues. Germline V CDR1 and CDR2: LGHNA, YNFKEQ. Trimming took 1 base from V and 0 from J, leaving 9 bases between them. CDR3 in amino acids: CASSQGGEATNEKLFF. The DNA for the CDR3 is TGTGCCAGCAGCCAAGGGGGCGAAGCAACTAATGAAAAACTGTTTTTT.

The chain carries TRBV6-2 or TRBV6-3 and TRBJ2-7; possibly TRBD1 for D (6 bases). The CDR3 sequence is 14 residues long. Germline assignment: CDR1 MNHEY and CDR2 SVGEGT. V was clipped by 4 bases and J by 1 base, with 11 bases between them. For the CDR3, the DNA is TGTGCCAGCAGTTGGGGGCCCGATTCCTACGAGCAGTACTTC. Translated, it gives CASSWGPDSYEQYF.